One and the same sample provided the 5 T cell receptor beta chains below, sequenced in a study of cytomegalovirus exposure and HLA in healthy donors. Assay: immunoSEQ multiplex PCR; the TCRdb copy retains only in-frame clones and omits some. Among 110,000 to 150,000 clones listed, approximately 91% were seen once. Sequenced input: PBMCs. These TCRs come from a man younger than 35 in good health and CMV-seronegative.

V gene TRBV11-2 combines with J gene TRBJ2-1; D gene uncertain. Trimming left V 4 bases short and J 3 bases short, with 16 bases between. The CDR3 is 16 residues long. Germline V lookup: CDR1 SGHAT, CDR2 FQNNGV. This chain's CDR3 is CASSSTTTLFYNEQFF. CDR3 in DNA: TGTGCCAGCAGCTCTACTACTACACTATTCTACAATGAGCAGTTCTTC.

The chain has TRBV5-6 and TRBJ2-2; TRBD2 matches 7 bases. V dropped 1 base and J dropped 9; count of bases not matched to a gene: 6. Germline V gene data show CDR1 as SGHDT and CDR2 as YYEEEE. This CDR3 region has 14 residues. For the CDR3, the DNA is TGTGCCAGCAGCTTGACGGGACTAAGCAGGGAGCTGTTTTTT. It specifies CASSLTGLSRELFF.

V is TRBV15 and J is TRBJ2-2; 12 bases align to TRBD1. CDR1 is LNHNV and CDR2 is YYDKDF in the germline V gene (reference sequence). The CDR3 extends over 17 amino acids. With 5 bases clipped from V and 4 bases from J, the junction kept 8 bases outside the gene matches. CDR3 protein: CATSVLQGQGATGELFF. The CDR3 DNA reads TGTGCCACCAGCGTTCTTCAGGGACAGGGGGCCACCGGGGAGCTGTTTTTT.

This sequence joins TRBV19 and TRBJ1-5; 9 bases match TRBD1. The junction had 11 bases not matched to a gene; V was cut back by 4 bases and J by 4 bases. The V gene's germline CDR1 is LNHDA and CDR2 SQIVND (reference sequence). The CDR3 totals 17 residues. CDR3 DNA sequence: TGTGCCAGTAGTACAATACTACGGGACAGGGAAAATCAGCCCCAGCATTTT. Translating it yields CASSTILRDRENQPQHF.

V and J are TRBV27 and TRBJ1-2, with 7 nucleotides matching TRBD1. CDR3 length: 13 amino acids. Germline V gene sequence: CDR1 MNHEY, CDR2 SMNVEV (reference sequence). The J segment lost 8 bases and the V segment lost 5 bases, leaving 8 bases of the junction unmatched. DNA of the CDR3: TGTGCCAGCAGTCAAGGGGGCGCGGGAGGCTACACCTTC. Translated: CASSQGGAGGYTF.